The 27 T cell receptor beta chains given below trace back to one sample, sequenced in a study of vaccination and CD4 T cells after COVID-19. At the Johns Hopkins FTIC core, DNA taken from cultured CD4+ T cells was sequenced by way of the Oncomine TCR Beta short-read assay. Genomic DNA was isolated from CD4+ T cells that had been cultured. MiXCR was run by TCRdb on the PCR reads, yielding one entry per CDR3 protein. The sample shows roughly 10,000 distinct CDR3 sequences, 34% of them seen only once. These TCRs are of unknown antigen specificity. This sample's treatment: roughly 11-day PBMC culture with coronavirus spike peptide pools or control peptides (ViraFEST assay). From the unexposed donor, CD4+ T cells were collected ahead of the COVID-19 pandemic (2011-2018). Source material: CD4+ T cells from blood, cultured in vitro. The receptor source for this set is a human donor in good health.

The chain has TRBV29-1 and TRBJ1-2; tentatively, D is TRBD1 (5 bases). The germline V gene has CDR1 SQVTM and CDR2 ANQGSEA. V was cut by 7 bases and J by 2 bases, with 14 bases left in between. CDR3 length equals 13 residues. The CDR3 bases are TGCAGCGCCCCCACGGGGCGGAACTATGGCTACACCTTC. Encoded protein: CSAPTGRNYGYTF.

This clonotype was recorded a few times. The chain is built from TRBV2 and TRBJ1-6; D gene ambiguous. This CDR3 region has 14 residues. Deletions cut 1 base from V and 5 bases from J, with 6 bases between. CDR1 SNHLY and CDR2 FYNNEI come from the germline V gene. Here the CDR3 DNA reads TGTGCCAGCAGTGAAGAGGGCGATAATTCACCCCTCCACTTT. It translates to CASSEEGDNSPLHF.

The chain couples TRBV6-2 or TRBV6-3 to TRBJ2-3, with D uncertain. The CDR3 is made up of 13 amino acids. V was clipped by 0 bases and J by 7 bases, with 8 bases between them. Germline V gene data show CDR1 as MNHEY and CDR2 as SVGEGT. The CDR3 DNA sequence: TGTGCCAGCAGTTACTCGGAGAGGAATACGCAGTATTTT. Its protein product is CASSYSERNTQYF.

This clonotype occurred a few times. The chain combines TRBV7-2 with TRBJ2-3, with no clear D. Trimming cost V 4 bases and J 4 bases, with 6 bases left between them. The germline V gene encodes CDR1 SGHTA and CDR2 FQGNSA. CDR3 length: 12 amino acids. The chain's CDR3 is CASSSLPDTQYF. In nucleotides, the CDR3 is TGTGCCAGCAGCTCCCTCCCAGATACGCAGTATTTT.

The chain is built from TRBV29-1 and TRBJ1-1; possibly TRBD1 for D (5 bases). V was cut by 6 bases and J by 1 base, with 15 bases left in between. The CDR3 spans 14 residues. Germline V CDR1 and CDR2: SQVTM, ANQGSEA. CDR3 sequence reads: CSVGGERSNTEAFF. The CDR3 DNA sequence: TGCAGCGTGGGGGGAGAGAGATCGAACACTGAAGCTTTCTTT.

V is TRBV19 and J is TRBJ1-1; unclear D gene. The CDR3 loop spans 15 amino acids. CDR1 LNHDA and CDR2 SQIVND come from the germline V gene (reference sequence). Trimming shortened V by 4 bases and J by 1 base, and 13 bases separated the two germline ends. The CDR3 sequence: CASSTGRPSNTEAFF. The CDR3 region has the DNA TGTGCCAGTAGTACTGGCAGGCCCTCGAACACTGAAGCTTTCTTT.

This rearrangement joins TRBV7-3 to TRBJ2-1; D is perhaps TRBD1 or TRBD2 (6 bases each). The CDR3 runs to 17 residues. V shed 0 bases and J shed 10 bases, with 22 bases lying between them. Germline V gene lookup returns CDR1 SGHTA and CDR2 FQGTGA. The CDR3 bases are TGTGCCAGCAGCTTAACGAACAGGGTGACTAGTTTTAACGAGCAGTTCTTC. Translating it yields CASSLTNRVTSFNEQFF.

The rearrangement uses TRBV5-4 and TRBJ2-1; tentatively, D is TRBD2 (5 bases). Germline V gives CDR1 SGHNT, CDR2 YYREEE (reference sequence). The CDR3 contains 14 residues. Trimming removed 4 bases at V and 4 bases at J, with 12 bases between. The CDR3, as DNA: TGTGCCAGCAGCCTCGAGCGGCTTTACAATGAGCAGTTCTTC. Translation: CASSLERLYNEQFF. Using reference TRBV5-4 and TRBJ2-1 for the parts outside the CDR3, the full variable domain is ETGVTQSPTHLIKTRGQQVTLRCSSQSGHNTVSWYQQALGQGPQFIFQYYREEENGRGNFPPRFSGLQFPNYSSELNVNALELDDSALYLCASSLERLYNEQFFGPGTRLTVL.

By share, this clonotype ranks as medium-sized. V is TRBV7-3 and J is TRBJ1-2, with D perhaps matching TRBD1 (6 bases). From germline, CDR1 is SGHTA and CDR2 FQGTGA. V was cut by 3 bases and J by 5 bases, with 10 bases left in between. CDR3 length: 13 amino acids. The DNA for the CDR3 is TGTGCCAGCAGCTTCGACGGACAGTATGGCTACACCTTC. The encoded protein is CASSFDGQYGYTF.

There are a few counts of this clonotype. This chain links TRBV10-3 with TRBJ2-7; the D gene is possibly TRBD2 (6 bases). This CDR3 contains 13 residues. Germline values: CDR1 ENHRY, CDR2 SYGVKD. V dropped 6 bases and J dropped 2 bases, with 11 bases sitting between them. The CDR3 nucleotides are TGTGCCATCAGGGAGGGCGGGGCCTACGAGCAGTACTTC. Its translation is CAIREGGAYEQYF.

V usage is TRBV15 and J usage is TRBJ2-7; D gene unclear. The length of the CDR3 is 14 residues. Per germline, CDR1 LNHNV and CDR2 YYDKDF (reference sequence). Between the trimmed V and J ends, which lost 0 bases and 0 bases, there was a span of 6 bases. Here the CDR3 reads CATSRDVSSYEQYF. Here the CDR3 DNA reads TGTGCCACCAGCAGAGATGTGAGCTCCTACGAGCAGTACTTC.

V usage is TRBV7-3 and J usage is TRBJ2-1; D is unresolved. The CDR3 spans 14 residues. V was cut by 1 base and J by 7 bases, with 11 bases left in between. Germline-derived CDR1 and CDR2 are SGHTA and FQGTGA. The CDR3 DNA follows: TGTGCCAGCAGCTTAATCAGTGTAGGGAATGAGCAGTTCTTC. Translated, it gives CASSLISVGNEQFF.

V and J are TRBV20-1 and TRBJ1-4, with 8 bases matching TRBD1. With V trimmed by 3 bases and J by 0 bases, 3 bases remained unmatched. Germline V lookup: CDR1 DFQATT, CDR2 SNEGSKA (reference sequence). The CDR3 runs to 15 residues. CDR3 coding DNA: TGCAGTGCTAGCGACAGGGGCGCAACTAATGAAAAACTGTTTTTT. Translating gives CSASDRGATNEKLFF.

This chain uses TRBV6-5 with TRBJ2-7; 7 bases are shared with TRBD2. This CDR3 comprises 15 residues. Trimming removed 1 base from V and 2 bases from J; junction bases left unmatched: 5. Germline V CDR1 and CDR2: MNHEY, SVGAGI. CDR3 bases: TGTGCCAGCAGTTACTTGGCTAGCGGACCCTACGAGCAGTACTTC. Protein sequence: CASSYLASGPYEQYF.

V and J are TRBV24-1 and TRBJ1-5; perhaps TRBD1 as D (6 bases). The CDR3 extends over 18 amino acids. Trimming cost V 4 bases and J 7 bases, with 25 bases left between them. Looked up from germline, CDR1 is KGHDR and CDR2 is SFDVKD. CDR3 sequence reads: CATSELGDRRASGQPQHF. In nucleotides, the CDR3 is TGTGCCACCAGTGAGTTGGGCGACAGGAGAGCATCAGGGCAGCCCCAGCATTTT.

This sequence joins TRBV7-8 and TRBJ2-3; 9 bases match TRBD2. Germline CDR1 reads SGHVS; CDR2 reads FQNEAQ. V lost 5 bases to trimming and J lost 2 bases; unmatched junction nucleotides: 5. The length of the CDR3 is 15 residues. CDR3 residues: CASSPLAGLTDTQYF. The CDR3 nucleotides are TGTGCCAGCAGCCCACTAGCGGGCCTCACAGATACGCAGTATTTT.

There are a few counts of this clonotype. The chain carries TRBV6-1 and TRBJ2-2, with TRBD2 identical over 7 bases. The CDR3 totals 16 residues. CDR1 MNHNS and CDR2 SASEGT come from the germline V gene. J lost 5 bases, V lost 8 bases, and 14 bases had no gene match. CDR3 nucleotide sequence: TGTGCCAGCCAGACCGGACTAGACCCCATGACCGGGGAGCTGTTTTTT. This sequence encodes CASQTGLDPMTGELFF.

This clonotype has just a few counts. The chain recombines TRBV7-2 with TRBJ2-5; 7 nucleotides match TRBD2. Germline V lookup: CDR1 SGHTA, CDR2 FQGNSA. The CDR3 has 16 amino acids. V shed 5 bases and J 2 bases; nucleotides not matched to a gene: 11. This CDR3 is CASSHRVAGQQETQYF. DNA for the CDR3: TGTGCCAGCAGCCACCGGGTAGCGGGCCAACAAGAGACCCAGTACTTC.

This clonotype was recorded a few times. The rearrangement uses TRBV28 and TRBJ2-3, with D uncertain. V was trimmed by 3 bases and J by 3 bases, leaving 10 bases between them. Looked up from germline, CDR1 is MDHEN and CDR2 is SYDVKM. The CDR3 covers 14 residues. CDR3 residues: CASSFIQVTDTQYF. In DNA, the CDR3 is TGTGCCAGCAGTTTCATCCAGGTGACAGATACGCAGTATTTT.

This chain connects TRBV6-2 or TRBV6-3 to TRBJ2-1; TRBD2 matches 8 bases. This CDR3 spans 15 amino acids. Germline CDR1 reads MNHEY; CDR2 reads SVGEGT. V trimming: 6 bases; J trimming: 5 bases; junction bases outside the gene matches: 9. CDR3 DNA: TGTGCCAGCAGCCGGGGGGGGGCCGGGCACAATGAGCAGTTCTTC. Translated: CASSRGGAGHNEQFF.

This clonotype was recorded a few times. The rearrangement uses TRBV12-3 or TRBV12-4 and TRBJ1-2; D is ambiguous. Trimming pared 4 bases from V and 2 bases from J, leaving 14 bases between. This CDR3 is built from 15 residues. For the CDR3, the DNA is TGTGCCAGCAGTTCCAGACGGAGGTCAAACTATGGCTACACCTTC. This sequence encodes CASSSRRRSNYGYTF.

The chain employs TRBV20-1 and TRBJ2-1, with 14 bases lining up with TRBD2. J gave up 8 bases and V 2 bases, and 2 bases lay outside the gene matches. The CDR3 spans 14 residues. Germline V CDR1 and CDR2: DFQATT, SNEGSKA (reference sequence). The CDR3: CSARRGLAGDEQFF. The CDR3 DNA sequence: TGCAGTGCTAGAAGGGGACTAGCGGGAGATGAGCAGTTCTTC.

The CDR3 spells CAILSGTVGYGYTF. DNA of the CDR3: TGTGCCATCCTATCAGGGACCGTTGGCTATGGCTACACCTTC. This chain uses TRBV10-3 with TRBJ1-2; tentative D call: TRBD1 (5 bases). Germline V gene lookup returns CDR1 ENHRY and CDR2 SYGVKD. This CDR3 spans 14 amino acids. Trimming cost V 8 bases and J 4 bases, with 17 bases left between them.

This clonotype occurred a few times. The chain uses TRBV5-1 and TRBJ2-5; possible D gene TRBD1, 6 bases. This CDR3 is built from 15 residues. V was cut by 4 bases and J by 2 bases, with 15 bases left in between. The germline V gene has CDR1 SGHRS and CDR2 YFSETQ. The CDR3 loop is CASSIAGAGQETQYF. CDR3 nucleotide sequence: TGCGCCAGCAGCATCGCAGGGGCTGGGCAAGAGACCCAGTACTTC. Looking up the rest from reference TRBV5-1 and TRBJ2-5 gives the full variable domain: KAGVTQTPRYLIKTRGQQVTLSCSPISGHRSVSWYQQTPGQGLQFLFEYFSETQRNKGNFPGRFSGRQFSNSRSEMNVSTLELGDSALYLCASSIAGAGQETQYFGPGTRLLVL.

In its sample, this clonotype was seen a few times. The chain combines TRBV5-4 with TRBJ2-5, with D possibly matching TRBD1 (6 bases). V was pared by 0 bases and J by 5 bases, with 14 bases between. Looked up from germline, CDR1 is SGHNT and CDR2 is YYREEE (reference sequence). This CDR3 has 15 residues. The CDR3 protein is CASSLGVIRGETQYF. For the CDR3, the DNA is TGTGCCAGCAGCTTGGGGGTCATCAGGGGCGAGACCCAGTACTTC.

This clonotype appeared a few times. V and J are TRBV7-3 and TRBJ2-2; no firm D call. V lost 3 bases to trimming and J lost 4 bases, with 6 bases between them. The CDR3 totals 13 residues. Germline V gene sequence: CDR1 SGHTA, CDR2 FQGTGA. The CDR3 sequence: CASSFEPTGELFF. The CDR3 nucleotides read TGTGCCAGCAGCTTCGAACCCACCGGGGAGCTGTTTTTT.

The count of this clonotype is one. The gene calls are TRBV5-1 and TRBJ2-2; D is possibly TRBD1 (6 bases). CDR3 size: 17 residues. Trimming took 4 bases from V and 0 from J, leaving 16 bases between them. Germline-derived CDR1 and CDR2 are SGHRS and YFSETQ. As DNA, the CDR3 is TGCGCCAGCAGCCCGGATCCCCAGGGGCCGAACACCGGGGAGCTGTTTTTT. Protein: CASSPDPQGPNTGELFF.